This T cell receptor beta chain was found in a study of OX40 agonist ivuxolimab in advanced cancers. Repertoires were generated with immunoSEQ multiplex PCR, while TCRdb's copy carries only in-frame clones and drops some. The table lists some 62,000 clones, around 93% of them singletons. Study results and limitations: On average, CD8+ T cells had more expanded clones than CD4+.

Trimming stripped 2 bases from V and 7 bases from J, with 15 bases between. Per germline, CDR1 MNHEY and CDR2 SVGAGI. This CDR3 has 15 residues. Points on this clone: What it recognizes is unknown.

Sequencing was performed on CD4+ or CD8+ T cells sorted from blood, taken in a trial of the OX40 agonist ivuxolimab. The sequence came from an adult with an advanced solid tumor such as melanoma, head and neck, liver or kidney cancer. The V gene is TRBV6-5, the J gene TRBJ2-1; D uncertain. The CDR3 DNA is TGTGCCAGCAGTTACGGGTATAATATTGGGAATGAGCAGTTCTTC. It translates to CASSYGYNIGNEQFF.